This passage covers 20 T cell receptor beta chains from one sample sequenced in a study of blood T cell repertoires in COVID-19. The repertoire was sequenced with immunoSEQ multiplex PCR; TCRdb's copy has only in-frame clones and lacks some. The data contain about 270,000 clones, just under 90% of them singletons. Material: PBMCs or T cells enriched from blood (not recorded which). The origin of the receptors is a woman in her 30s with acute COVID-19.

The V call is TRBV13, the J call TRBJ2-1, with 8 bases aligning to TRBD1. Per germline, CDR1 PRHDT and CDR2 FYEKMQ (reference sequence). The CDR3 has 13 residues. V was pared by 7 bases and J by 6 bases, with 5 bases of the junction left unmatched. CDR3 sequence (DNA): TGTGCCAGCACTGGTGGACAGGGCAATGAGCAGTTCTTC. Residues: CASTGGQGNEQFF. The variable domain in full, with the rest retrieved from reference TRBV13 and TRBJ2-1, is AAGVIQSPRHLIKEKRETATLKCYPIPRHDTVYWYQQGPGQDPQFLISFYEKMQSDKGSIPDRFSAQQFSDYHSELNMSSLELGDSALYFCASTGGQGNEQFFGPGTRLTVL.

The rearrangement joins TRBV19 to TRBJ1-2; 10 bases match TRBD1. V trimming: 3 bases; J trimming: 8 bases; junction bases outside the gene matches: 15. Germline CDR1 reads LNHDA; CDR2 reads SQIVND (reference sequence). This CDR3 is 17 amino acids long. The chain's CDR3 is CASSMSVTGGAYQGYTF. In nucleotides, the CDR3 is TGTGCCAGTAGTATGTCCGTGACAGGGGGCGCTTATCAAGGCTACACCTTC.

The chain employs TRBV27 and TRBJ2-3; D possibly corresponds to TRBD2 (6 bases). Trimming left V 3 bases short and J 1 base short, with 11 bases between. This CDR3 region has 15 residues. The germline V gene encodes CDR1 MNHEY and CDR2 SMNVEV (reference sequence). This chain's CDR3 is CASSFMVAGTDTQYF. Written as DNA, the CDR3 is TGTGCCAGCAGTTTTATGGTAGCGGGCACAGATACGCAGTATTTT.

This clone was counted once. The chain recombines TRBV4-1 with TRBJ1-2, with TRBD1 matching 8 bases. V lost 1 base, J lost 7 bases, and 2 bases stayed unmatched. The CDR3 spans 13 residues. Looked up from germline, CDR1 is MGHRA and CDR2 is YSYEKL. CDR3 sequence (DNA): TGCGCCAGCAGCCAAGTAGACAGGGGTGGCTACACCTTC. Translating gives CASSQVDRGGYTF.

V is TRBV4-1 and J is TRBJ1-5, with D unresolved. The CDR3 runs to 13 residues. V was clipped by 1 base and J by 5 bases, with 6 bases between them. CDR1 and CDR2 (germline): MGHRA, YSYEKL. CDR3 nucleotide sequence: TGCGCCAGCAGCCAAGGGGAGTATCAGCCCCAGCATTTT. The encoded protein is CASSQGEYQPQHF.

The CDR3 DNA is TGTGCCAGCAGCCTGAGGACCGTGGGACTAGCGGGGCCAGATACGCAGTATTTT. This encodes CASSLRTVGLAGPDTQYF. The rearrangement uses TRBV7-3 and TRBJ2-3; the match to TRBD2 covers 13 bases. CDR3 size: 18 residues. The V gene end was trimmed by 5 bases and the J gene end by 4 bases; junction bases not matched to a gene: 12. CDR1 and CDR2 from the germline V gene are SGHTA and FQGTGA. The complete variable domain, with remaining parts taken from reference TRBV7-3 and TRBJ2-3, reads GAGVSQTPSNKVTEKGKYVELRCDPISGHTALYWYRQSLGQGPEFLIYFQGTGAADDSGLPNDRFFAVRPEGSVSTLKIQRTERGDSAVYLCASSLRTVGLAGPDTQYFGPGTRLTVL.

The chain is built from TRBV19 and TRBJ1-1; D possibly corresponds to TRBD1 (6 bases). Germline V gene sequence: CDR1 LNHDA, CDR2 SQIVND (reference sequence). V was shortened by 4 bases and J by 5 bases, with 14 bases between the two germline ends. This CDR3 spans 14 amino acids. Here the CDR3 DNA reads TGTGCCAGTAGTACGATCCAGGGGAGTACTGAAGCTTTCTTT. Its translation: CASSTIQGSTEAFF.

V usage is TRBV7-6 and J usage is TRBJ1-5; D possibly corresponds to TRBD1 (6 bases). Germline loops: CDR1 SGHVS, CDR2 FNYEAQ. The CDR3 runs to 15 residues. Between the trimmed V and J ends, which lost 0 bases and 1 base, there was a span of 7 bases. The CDR3: CASSLADRSNQPQHF. The CDR3 nucleotides read TGTGCCAGCAGCTTAGCGGACAGAAGCAATCAGCCCCAGCATTTT.

The chain joins TRBV6-6 to TRBJ2-2, with TRBD1 matching 8 bases. Germline loops: CDR1 MNHNY, CDR2 SVGAGI (reference sequence). Trimming at V came to 6 bases and at J to 6 bases, leaving 9 bases not matched to a gene. The CDR3 has 15 residues. The CDR3 region has the DNA TGTGCCAGCAGAGATGGACAGGGAATGGCCGGGGAGCTGTTTTTT. Translated: CASRDGQGMAGELFF.

This clone was detected only once. The DNA for the CDR3 is TGTGCCAGCAGCCGGACTAGCGGAGAGGGGGGCTACGAGCAGTACTTC. Translation gives CASSRTSGEGGYEQYF. The chain uses TRBV6-2 or TRBV6-3 and TRBJ2-7, with 10 bases that match TRBD2. V was clipped by 6 bases and J by 3 bases; unmatched bases: 11. The CDR3 is made up of 16 amino acids. CDR1 is MNHEY, CDR2 SVGEGT, per germline.

This chain connects TRBV7-6 to TRBJ2-3; D is perhaps TRBD2 (5 bases). CDR1 and CDR2 from the germline V gene are SGHVS and FNYEAQ. The V end lost 6 bases, the J end lost 9 bases, and 13 bases lay between the germline ends. The CDR3 length is 12 residues. CDR3 sequence: CASSQEAGTQYF. The CDR3, as DNA: TGTGCCAGCAGTCAGGAGGCAGGAACGCAGTATTTT.

J is TRBJ1-2 and V is TRBV28, with D possibly being TRBD1 (5 bases). From germline, CDR1 is MDHEN and CDR2 SYDVKM. CDR3 size: 15 residues. The ends were cut back, 5 bases at V and 5 bases at J, with 18 bases in the middle. For the CDR3, the DNA is TGTGCCAGCAGTCAGTCGGCGACAGCTTTGTATGGCTACACCTTC. Residues: CASSQSATALYGYTF.

The chain carries TRBV3-1 (or the pseudogene TRBV3-2) and TRBJ1-6, with TRBD1 identical over 8 bases. Looked up from germline, CDR1 is LGHDT and CDR2 is YNNKEL (reference sequence). The length of the CDR3 is 15 residues. J lost 7 bases, V lost 2 bases, and 4 bases had no gene match. The CDR3: CASSQTRTGNSPLHF. The DNA of the CDR3 is TGTGCCAGCAGCCAAACGCGGACAGGGAATTCACCCCTCCACTTT.

The chain couples TRBV27 to TRBJ2-2; 7 bases align to TRBD1. This CDR3 has 13 amino acids. Per germline, CDR1 MNHEY and CDR2 SMNVEV (reference sequence). J lost 5 bases, V lost 8 bases, and 5 bases had no gene match. This CDR3 reads CASAGGFTGELFF. CDR3 coding DNA: TGTGCCAGCGCAGGGGGATTTACCGGGGAGCTGTTTTTT.

V gene TRBV5-1 combines with J gene TRBJ1-2; TRBD1 might be the D (5 bases). This CDR3 comprises 16 residues. Deletions cut 4 bases from V and 6 bases from J, with 22 bases between. The germline gives CDR1 SGHRS, CDR2 YFSETQ. The CDR3 sequence: CASSSNAGTQDDGYTF. The CDR3, as DNA: TGCGCCAGCAGCAGTAATGCCGGGACTCAGGACGATGGCTACACCTTC.

J is TRBJ2-1 and V is TRBV6-2 or TRBV6-3, with 7 nucleotides matching TRBD2. J gave up 2 bases and V 2 bases, and 3 bases lay outside the gene matches. The CDR3 covers 15 residues. CDR1 is MNHEY and CDR2 is SVGEGT in the germline V gene. CDR3 protein: CASSYERGTYNEQFF. CDR3 sequence (DNA): TGTGCCAGCAGTTACGAGCGGGGCACCTACAATGAGCAGTTCTTC.

V and J are TRBV28 and TRBJ1-2, with unresolved D. Trimming removed 6 bases at V and 3 bases at J, with 11 bases between. The CDR3 sequence is 13 residues long. Germline V gives CDR1 MDHEN, CDR2 SYDVKM. The CDR3 region is CASSFDIYYGYTF. The CDR3 DNA sequence: TGTGCCAGCAGCTTCGACATTTACTATGGCTACACCTTC.

The chain joins TRBV11-2 to TRBJ2-7; 8 nucleotides line up with TRBD2. CDR1 and CDR2 from the germline V gene are SGHAT and FQNNGV. V dropped 0 bases and J dropped 0; count of bases not matched to a gene: 4. The CDR3 consists of 16 residues. As DNA, the CDR3 is TGTGCCAGCAGCTTAGATCTACTAGCGGCCTCCTACGAGCAGTACTTC. Amino acids: CASSLDLLAASYEQYF.

This chain uses TRBV6-6 with TRBJ2-7, with TRBD1 matching 9 bases. Trimming took 5 bases from V and 3 from J; bases not matched to a gene: 5. The CDR3 extends over 14 amino acids. Germline V gene sequence: CDR1 MNHNY, CDR2 SVGAGI (reference sequence). The CDR3 bases are TGTGCCAGCAGTCGGGACAGGGCGAACTACGAGCAGTACTTC. This sequence encodes CASSRDRANYEQYF.

The genes are TRBV28 and TRBJ1-4, with D maybe TRBD1 (6 bases). Per germline, CDR1 MDHEN and CDR2 SYDVKM. The CDR3 is 18 amino acids. Deletions cut 6 bases from V and 0 bases from J, with 20 bases between. The CDR3: CASSKEGEGGATNEKLFF. In DNA form, the CDR3 reads TGTGCCAGCAGCAAGGAGGGGGAAGGGGGGGCAACTAATGAAAAACTGTTTTTT.